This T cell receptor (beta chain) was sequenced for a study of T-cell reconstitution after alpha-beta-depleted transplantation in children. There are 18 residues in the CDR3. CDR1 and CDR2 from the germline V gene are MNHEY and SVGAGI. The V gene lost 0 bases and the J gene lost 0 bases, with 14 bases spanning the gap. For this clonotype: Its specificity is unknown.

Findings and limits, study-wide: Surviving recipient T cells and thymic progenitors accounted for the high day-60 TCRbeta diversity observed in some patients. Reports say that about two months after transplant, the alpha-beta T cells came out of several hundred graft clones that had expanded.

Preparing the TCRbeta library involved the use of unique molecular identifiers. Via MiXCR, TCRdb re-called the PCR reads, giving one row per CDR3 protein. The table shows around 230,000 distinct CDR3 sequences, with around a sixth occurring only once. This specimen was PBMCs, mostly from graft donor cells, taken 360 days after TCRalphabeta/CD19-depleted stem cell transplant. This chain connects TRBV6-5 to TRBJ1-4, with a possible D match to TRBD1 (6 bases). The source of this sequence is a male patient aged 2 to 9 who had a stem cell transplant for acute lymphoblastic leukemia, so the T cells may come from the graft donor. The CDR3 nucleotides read TGTGCCAGCAGTTACTCGAATGGGGGCGCGGCAACTAATGAAAAACTGTTTTTT. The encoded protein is CASSYSNGGAATNEKLFF.